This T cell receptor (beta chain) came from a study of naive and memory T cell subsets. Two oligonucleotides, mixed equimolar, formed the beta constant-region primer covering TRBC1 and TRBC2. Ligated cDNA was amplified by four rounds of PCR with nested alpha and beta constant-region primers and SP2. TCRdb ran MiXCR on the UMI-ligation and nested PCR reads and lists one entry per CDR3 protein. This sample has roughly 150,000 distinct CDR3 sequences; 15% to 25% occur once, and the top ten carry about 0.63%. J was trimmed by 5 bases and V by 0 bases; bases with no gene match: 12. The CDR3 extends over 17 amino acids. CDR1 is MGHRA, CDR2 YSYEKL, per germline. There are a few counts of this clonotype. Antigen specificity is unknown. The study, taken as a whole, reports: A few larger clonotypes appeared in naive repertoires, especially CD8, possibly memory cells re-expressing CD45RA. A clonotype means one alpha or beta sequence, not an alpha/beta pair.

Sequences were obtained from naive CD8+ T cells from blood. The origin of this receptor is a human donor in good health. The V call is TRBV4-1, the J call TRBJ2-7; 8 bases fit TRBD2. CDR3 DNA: TGCGCCAGCAGCCAAGACCCCTTTAGCGGGATTAACGACGAGCAGTACTTC. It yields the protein CASSQDPFSGINDEQYF.